This T cell receptor (beta chain) was recorded in a study of blood T cell repertoires in COVID-19. Overall study context: Researchers got acute and convalescent COVID-19 samples from the United States, Italy and Spain. T cells, B-cell-depleted T cells, or PBMCs supplied cDNA or gDNA.

The CDR3 sequence is 12 residues long. CDR1 SGHRS and CDR2 YFSETQ come from the germline V gene. Trimming left V 0 bases short and J 8 bases short, with 8 bases between. This table comes from immunoSEQ multiplex PCR, and its TCRdb copy is limited to in-frame clones, with some not included. Of about 210,000 clones in the sample, 84% were seen once. This TCR was sampled from a woman in her 50s with active or convalescent COVID-19. Input material: peripheral blood. The chain couples TRBV5-1 to TRBJ1-2; tentative D call: TRBD1 (5 bases). This chain's CDR3 is CASSLGGEGYTF. The CDR3 nucleotides read TGCGCCAGCAGCTTGGGGGGCGAGGGCTACACCTTC.